The rows below give T cell receptor beta chains drawn from one sample of a study of CD8+CD57+ T cells in acquired aplastic anemia. TCRdb re-derived calls from the reads in MiXCR, one entry per CDR3 protein. The sample records some 140,000 distinct CDR3 sequences, about 52% being singletons. The material sequenced was sorted CD4+, CD8+, or CD8+CD57+ T cells (not recorded which) from PBMCs. All receptors come from a human donor with aplastic anemia. Both conserved end residues are part of each CDR3. Each record gives: V gene, J gene, CDR3 protein.

v_call: TRBV19; j_call: TRBJ2-7; cdr3_aa: CASLFLRQYF
v_call: TRBV5-4; j_call: TRBJ1-2; cdr3_aa: CASSLEEYGYTF
v_call: TRBV9; j_call: TRBJ1-1; cdr3_aa: CANSVGSGEAFF
v_call: TRBV20-1; j_call: TRBJ1-5; cdr3_aa: CSARGIGVYRQPQHF
v_call: TRBV19; j_call: TRBJ1-2; cdr3_aa: CASSSTATGGTYGYTF
v_call: TRBV3-1; j_call: TRBJ1-2; cdr3_aa: CASSQAGIRFGYTF
v_call: TRBV6-1; j_call: TRBJ2-7; cdr3_aa: CASSDTGPGYEQYF
v_call: TRBV4-3; j_call: TRBJ1-1; cdr3_aa: CASSRGEGYNTEAFF
v_call: TRBV9; j_call: TRBJ1-2; cdr3_aa: CASSARAFNYGYTF
v_call: TRBV9; j_call: TRBJ2-5; cdr3_aa: CASSVAEGGRETQYF
v_call: TRBV7-2; j_call: TRBJ2-7; cdr3_aa: CASSKERPPNEQYF
v_call: TRBV2; j_call: TRBJ1-5; cdr3_aa: CASSWDREWSNQPQHF
v_call: TRBV5-5; j_call: TRBJ1-2; cdr3_aa: CASRHTGEKVGYTF
v_call: TRBV5-6; j_call: TRBJ2-3; cdr3_aa: CASSSLHLSGEDTDTQYF
v_call: TRBV11-2; j_call: TRBJ2-5; cdr3_aa: CASSLWLAGTETQYF
v_call: TRBV7-3; j_call: TRBJ2-3; cdr3_aa: CASSYRDLQYF
v_call: TRBV27; j_call: TRBJ2-2; cdr3_aa: CASSLNSGGSAGELFF
v_call: TRBV12-3/TRBV12-4; j_call: TRBJ2-7; cdr3_aa: CASSFRQGLVREQYF
v_call: TRBV20-1; j_call: TRBJ2-7; cdr3_aa: CSARGRGLSYEQYF
v_call: TRBV19; j_call: TRBJ2-1; cdr3_aa: CASRGKGSEQFF
v_call: TRBV7-8; j_call: TRBJ2-7; cdr3_aa: CASSLGRQGPYEQYF
v_call: TRBV6-1; j_call: TRBJ1-5; cdr3_aa: CASGSRESVNQPQHF